One and the same sample provided the 8 T cell receptor beta chains below, sequenced in a study of cytomegalovirus exposure and HLA in healthy donors. PCR used 60 Vbeta primers and 13 Jbeta primers. The protocol was immunoSEQ multiplex PCR, while the TCRdb copy is restricted to in-frame clones and leaves out a portion. The sample shows over 100,000 clones, 60% to 80% of them seen only once. The specimen sequenced was PBMCs. The receptors shown here come from a man aged 55 to 70 in good health and CMV-seropositive.

The sample holds a few counts of this clone. The chain links TRBV6-6 to TRBJ2-7, with a tentative D call TRBD1 (5 bases). The CDR3 runs 15 residues. Trimming took 6 bases from V and 3 from J, leaving 18 bases between them. CDR1 and CDR2 from the germline V gene are MNHNY and SVGAGI (reference sequence). CDR3 residues: CASSPTAESLYEQYF. The CDR3 DNA reads TGTGCCAGCAGCCCGACAGCCGAAAGCCTCTACGAGCAGTACTTC.

In its sample, this clone was seen once. The chain joins TRBV2 to TRBJ2-1; 9 positions agree with TRBD2. This CDR3 comprises 16 residues. V lost 8 bases to trimming and J lost 0 bases; unmatched junction nucleotides: 8. Germline CDR1 is SNHLY and CDR2 is FYNNEI. Here the CDR3 reads CASGSGGLSSYNEQFF. CDR3 nucleotide sequence: TGTGCCAGCGGTAGCGGGGGCTTAAGCTCCTACAATGAGCAGTTCTTC.

The V gene is TRBV7-3, the J gene TRBJ1-1, with 7 bases aligning to TRBD1. Germline V gene sequence: CDR1 SGHTA, CDR2 FQGTGA. The CDR3 covers 15 residues. V was pared by 5 bases and J by 0 bases, with 6 bases of the junction left unmatched. CDR3 nucleotides: TGTGCCAGCAGCCGAGGGGGGACAGTGAACACTGAAGCTTTCTTT. This translates into CASSRGGTVNTEAFF.

This clone was recorded a few times. This chain connects TRBV7-6 to TRBJ2-7; weak D call: TRBD2 (6 bases). Germline V gene sequence: CDR1 SGHVS, CDR2 FNYEAQ. Between the trimmed V and J ends, which lost 5 bases and 6 bases, there was a span of 14 bases. This CDR3 is 13 amino acids long. CDR3 protein: CASSPGTAPEQYF. The CDR3 DNA is TGTGCCAGCAGCCCGGGGACTGCCCCCGAGCAGTACTTC.

V gene TRBV6-5 combines with J gene TRBJ2-5, with 8 bases aligning to TRBD2. V was pared by 6 bases and J by 0 bases, with 6 bases of the junction left unmatched. Germline loops: CDR1 MNHEY, CDR2 SVGAGI. The CDR3 spans 15 residues. The CDR3 sequence: CASSQLAGYQETQYF. The CDR3 coding sequence is TGTGCCAGCAGCCAGCTAGCGGGTTACCAAGAGACCCAGTACTTC.

In its sample, this clone was seen a few times. The rearrangement uses TRBV28 and TRBJ1-1, with a tentative D call TRBD1 (5 bases). V was cut by 2 bases and J by 7 bases, with 11 bases left in between. The CDR3 runs 13 residues. Germline CDR1 reads MDHEN; CDR2 reads SYDVKM. The CDR3 protein is CASSLRVGLEAFF. The CDR3 DNA reads as TGTGCCAGCAGTTTAAGGGTGGGGCTTGAAGCTTTCTTT.

The chain combines TRBV27 with TRBJ1-5; the D gene is possibly TRBD1 (6 bases). CDR1 and CDR2 (germline): MNHEY, SMNVEV (reference sequence). Trimming stripped 5 bases from V and 7 bases from J, with 12 bases between. The CDR3 runs 13 residues. The CDR3 DNA reads TGTGCCAGCAGTCAACAGGGATGGCAGCCCCAGCATTTT. Translating gives CASSQQGWQPQHF.

V usage is TRBV18 and J usage is TRBJ2-7, with 8 bases matching TRBD1. Germline assignment: CDR1 KGHSH and CDR2 LQKENI. Trimming cost V 5 bases and J 0 bases; bases outside gene matches: 6. CDR3 length: 15 amino acids. The CDR3 reads CASSSAGQGSYEQYF. CDR3 DNA sequence: TGTGCCAGCTCATCAGCAGGACAGGGCTCCTACGAGCAGTACTTC. The full variable domain, rest sourced from reference TRBV18 and TRBJ2-7, is NAGVMQNPRHLVRRRGQEARLRCSPMKGHSHVYWYRQLPEEGLKFMVYLQKENIIDESGMPKERFSAEFPKEGPSILRIQQVVRGDSAAYFCASSSAGQGSYEQYFGPGTRLTVT.